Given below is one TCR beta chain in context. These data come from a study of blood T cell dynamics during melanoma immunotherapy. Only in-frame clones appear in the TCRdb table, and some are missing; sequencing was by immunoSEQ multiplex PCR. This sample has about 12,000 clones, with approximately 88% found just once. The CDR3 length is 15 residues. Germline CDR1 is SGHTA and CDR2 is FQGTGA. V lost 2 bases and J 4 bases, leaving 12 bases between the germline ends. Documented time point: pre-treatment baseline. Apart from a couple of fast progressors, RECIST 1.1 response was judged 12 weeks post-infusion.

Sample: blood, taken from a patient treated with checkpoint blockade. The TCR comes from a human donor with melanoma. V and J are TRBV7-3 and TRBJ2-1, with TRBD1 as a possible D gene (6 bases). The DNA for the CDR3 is TGTGCCAGCAGCTTACAACTAGGACAGTACAATGAGCAGTTCTTC. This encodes CASSLQLGQYNEQFF. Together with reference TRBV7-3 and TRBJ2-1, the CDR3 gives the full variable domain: GAGVSQTPSNKVTEKGKYVELRCDPISGHTALYWYRQSLGQGPEFLIYFQGTGAADDSGLPNDRFFAVRPEGSVSTLKIQRTERGDSAVYLCASSLQLGQYNEQFFGPGTRLTVL.